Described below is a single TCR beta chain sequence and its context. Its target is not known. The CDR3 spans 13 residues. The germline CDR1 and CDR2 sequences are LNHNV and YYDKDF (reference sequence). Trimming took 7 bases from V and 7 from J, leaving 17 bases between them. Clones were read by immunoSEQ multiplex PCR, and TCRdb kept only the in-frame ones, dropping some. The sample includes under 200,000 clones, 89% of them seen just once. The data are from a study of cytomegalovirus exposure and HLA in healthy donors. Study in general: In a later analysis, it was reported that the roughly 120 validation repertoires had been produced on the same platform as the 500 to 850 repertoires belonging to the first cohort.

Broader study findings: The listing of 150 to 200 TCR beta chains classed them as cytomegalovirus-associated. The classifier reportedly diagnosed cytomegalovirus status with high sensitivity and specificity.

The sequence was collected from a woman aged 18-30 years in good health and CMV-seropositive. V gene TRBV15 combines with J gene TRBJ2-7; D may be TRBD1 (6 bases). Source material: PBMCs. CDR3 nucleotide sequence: TGTGCCACCAAACGAACCCAGGGGTGGGAGCAGTACTTC. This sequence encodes CATKRTQGWEQYF.